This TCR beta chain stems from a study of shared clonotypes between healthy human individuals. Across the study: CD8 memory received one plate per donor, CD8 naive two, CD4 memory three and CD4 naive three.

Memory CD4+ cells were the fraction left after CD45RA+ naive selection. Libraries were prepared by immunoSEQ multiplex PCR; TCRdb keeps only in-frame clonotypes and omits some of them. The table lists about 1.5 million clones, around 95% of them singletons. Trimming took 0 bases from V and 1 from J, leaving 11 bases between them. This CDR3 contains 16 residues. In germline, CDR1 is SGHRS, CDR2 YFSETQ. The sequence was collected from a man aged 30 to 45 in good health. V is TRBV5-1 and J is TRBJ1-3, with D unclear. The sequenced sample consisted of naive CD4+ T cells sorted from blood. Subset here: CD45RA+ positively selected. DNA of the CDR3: TGCGCCAGCAGCTTGGACCTAATAATTTCTGGAAACACCATATATTTT. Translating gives CASSLDLIISGNTIYF.